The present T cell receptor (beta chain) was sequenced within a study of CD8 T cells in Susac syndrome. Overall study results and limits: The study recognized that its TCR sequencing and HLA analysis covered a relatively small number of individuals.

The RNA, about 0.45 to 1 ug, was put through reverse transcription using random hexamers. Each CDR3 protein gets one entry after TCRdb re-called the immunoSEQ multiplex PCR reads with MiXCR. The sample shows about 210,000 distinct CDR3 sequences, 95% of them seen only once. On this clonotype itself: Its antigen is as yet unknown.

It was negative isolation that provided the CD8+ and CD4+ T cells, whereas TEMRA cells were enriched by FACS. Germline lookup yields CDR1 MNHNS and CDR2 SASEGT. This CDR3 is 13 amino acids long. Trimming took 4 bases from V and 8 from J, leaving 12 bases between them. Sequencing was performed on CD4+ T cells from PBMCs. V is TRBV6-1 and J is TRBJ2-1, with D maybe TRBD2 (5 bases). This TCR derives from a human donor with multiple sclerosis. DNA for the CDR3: TGTGCCAGCAGTGGGCCCGGGGTCTATGAGCAGTTCTTC. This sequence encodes CASSGPGVYEQFF.